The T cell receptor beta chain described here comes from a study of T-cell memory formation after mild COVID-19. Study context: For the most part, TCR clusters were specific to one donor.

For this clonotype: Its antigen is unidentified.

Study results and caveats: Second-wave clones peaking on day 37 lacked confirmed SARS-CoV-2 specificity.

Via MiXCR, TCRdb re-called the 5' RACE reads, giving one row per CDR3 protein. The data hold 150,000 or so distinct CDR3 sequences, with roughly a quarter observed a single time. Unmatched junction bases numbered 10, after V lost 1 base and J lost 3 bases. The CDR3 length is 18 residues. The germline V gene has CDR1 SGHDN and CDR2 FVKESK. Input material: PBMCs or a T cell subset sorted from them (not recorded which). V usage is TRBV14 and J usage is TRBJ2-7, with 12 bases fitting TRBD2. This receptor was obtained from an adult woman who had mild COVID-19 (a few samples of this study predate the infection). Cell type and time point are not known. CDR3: CASSQVMTSGSKSYEQYF. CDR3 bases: TGTGCCAGCAGCCAAGTTATGACTAGCGGGAGCAAAAGCTACGAGCAGTACTTC.